These T cell receptor beta chains were read from a single sample in a study of control samples from healthy donors and cancer patients. Profiling relied on immunoSEQ multiplex PCR, and the TCRdb table lists in-frame clones only, not all of them. Of 170,000 or so clones in the sample, around 94% were seen once. Sequenced material: blood. The receptors shown here come from a woman aged 18 to 35 in good health. CDR3s include the opening cysteine and the closing phenylalanine or tryptophan. D genes are given only for firm matches. The size entry is marked missing in some rows and otherwise reads once, few, many or a size class.

V	size	J	D	CDR3	DNA
TRBV6-2/TRBV6-3	once	TRBJ2-7	NA	CASSYSISTYEQYF	TGTGCCAGCAGTTACTCAATCTCAACCTACGAGCAGTACTTC
TRBV11-2	NA	TRBJ1-2	NA	CASSREDRPGLLYGYTF	TGTGCCAGCAGCCGGGAGGACCGCCCTGGCCTACTCTATGGCTACACCTTC
TRBV5-1	NA	TRBJ1-1	TRBD1	CASSLGQGGFAEAFF	TGCGCCAGCAGCTTGGGACAGGGGGGATTTGCTGAAGCTTTCTTT
TRBV14	NA	TRBJ2-3	NA	CASSQDWDTQYF	TGTGCCAGCAGCCAAGATTGGGATACGCAGTATTTT
TRBV9	NA	TRBJ1-2	NA	CASSIGRDSYGYTF	TGTGCCAGCAGCATCGGACGGGATAGTTATGGCTACACCTTC
TRBV5-1	NA	TRBJ2-7	TRBD2	CASSSGLPYEQYF	TGCGCCAGCAGCTCGGGACTACCCTACGAGCAGTACTTC
TRBV14	NA	TRBJ2-7	NA	CASSAGRMSYEQYF	TGTGCCAGCAGCGCGGGAAGGATGTCCTACGAGCAGTACTTC
TRBV19	NA	TRBJ1-4	NA	CASKTRPQTNEKLFF	TGTGCCAGTAAGACACGACCCCAAACTAATGAAAAACTGTTTTTT
TRBV13	NA	TRBJ1-1	NA	CASSLGPISEAFF	TGTGCCAGCAGCTTAGGACCTATCTCAGAGGCTTTCTTT
TRBV12-5	NA	TRBJ1-1	NA	CASGLGRENTEAFF	TGTGCTAGTGGTTTAGGGAGGGAAAACACTGAAGCTTTCTTT
TRBV15	NA	TRBJ2-7	NA	CATSRDRGYEQYF	TGTGCCACCAGCAGAGATAGGGGGTACGAGCAGTACTTC
TRBV19	NA	TRBJ1-4	TRBD1	CASIGTGYGEKLFF	TGTGCCAGTATTGGGACAGGGTATGGTGAAAAACTGTTTTTT
TRBV6-5	NA	TRBJ2-3	NA	CASSYSRRARDTQYF	TGTGCCAGCAGTTACTCGAGAAGGGCACGGGATACGCAGTATTTT
TRBV10-3	NA	TRBJ1-4	NA	CAIRGDEGHQTTNEKLFF	TGTGCCATCAGGGGGGATGAGGGACATCAGACAACTAATGAAAAACTGTTTTTT